Listed here are 32 T cell receptor beta chains from one sample, sequenced in a study of blood T cell repertoires in COVID-19. Produced via immunoSEQ multiplex PCR; TCRdb's table is partial and in-frame only. The table has 200,000 to 250,000 clones, roughly 90% seen once. The sequencing input was peripheral blood. These receptors were obtained from an older woman with acute or convalescent COVID-19.

J is TRBJ2-7 and V is TRBV6-6, with 7 bases aligning to TRBD2. CDR3 length equals 15 residues. Looked up from germline, CDR1 is MNHNY and CDR2 is SVGAGI (reference sequence). The V segment lost 2 bases and the J segment 4 bases; nucleotides outside the gene matches: 8. The CDR3 bases are TGTGCCAGCAGTTACGCCGGTGGCGGGAGTTACGAGCAGTACTTC. Protein sequence: CASSYAGGGSYEQYF.

A single count supports this clone. The rearrangement joins TRBV7-9 to TRBJ1-1, with D perhaps TRBD1 (5 bases). V dropped 1 base and J dropped 2 bases, with 8 bases sitting between them. There are 14 residues in the CDR3. Germline V gene data show CDR1 as SEHNR and CDR2 as FQNEAQ (reference sequence). The DNA of the CDR3 is TGTGCCAGCAGCTTAGGGACACCAAACACTGAAGCTTTCTTT. Protein product: CASSLGTPNTEAFF.

The chain couples TRBV15 to TRBJ1-5, with TRBD1 matching over 7 bases. The ends lost 2 bases at V and 7 bases at J; junction bases unmatched: 5. CDR3 length: 14 amino acids. Germline V gives CDR1 LNHNV, CDR2 YYDKDF (reference sequence). DNA for the CDR3: TGTGCCACCAGCAGACCGACAGGGATGCAGCCCCAGCATTTT. Translation: CATSRPTGMQPQHF.

The chain combines TRBV4-2 with TRBJ1-6, with D maybe TRBD1 (5 bases). The CDR3 spans 14 residues. Germline V gene lookup returns CDR1 LGHNA and CDR2 YNFKEQ. V was shortened by 0 bases and J by 9 bases, with 9 bases between the two germline ends. Here the CDR3 DNA reads TGTGCCAGCAGCCAAGAAGGGGACTCTTCACCCCTCCACTTT. Amino acid sequence: CASSQEGDSSPLHF.

With respect to this clone: Different DNA sequences within this sample yield the same CDR3. The chain uses TRBV28 and TRBJ1-5; D ambiguous. The germline V and J ends were trimmed by 4 bases and 1 base, with 17 bases remaining between them. Germline CDR1 reads MDHEN; CDR2 reads SYDVKM. CDR3 length: 17 amino acids. The CDR3 DNA is TGTGCCAGCAGTTCCTGGCGGGGAGTACTGAGCAATCAGCCCCAGCATTTT. Amino acids: CASSSWRGVLSNQPQHF.

The chain has TRBV6-5 and TRBJ1-2, with 7 positions matching TRBD1. Trimming cost V 2 bases and J 4 bases; bases outside gene matches: 7. CDR3 size: 15 residues. From germline, CDR1 is MNHEY and CDR2 SVGAGI. CDR3 in amino acids: CASSYIQTGTYGYTF. The CDR3 nucleotides read TGTGCCAGCAGTTACATCCAGACAGGGACCTATGGCTACACCTTC.

J is TRBJ2-7 and V is TRBV5-4, with D possibly TRBD1 on 6 matching bases. The CDR3 length is 13 residues. V was trimmed by 4 bases and J by 7 bases, leaving 15 bases between them. Looked up from germline, CDR1 is SGHNT and CDR2 is YYREEE (reference sequence). CDR3 protein: CASSTPTGAEQYF. The CDR3 nucleotides are TGTGCCAGCAGCACCCCGACAGGAGCGGAGCAGTACTTC.

This clone was seen a few times. This sample also contains other DNA sequences that code for the same CDR3. J is TRBJ2-5 and V is TRBV30; D remains unclear. The CDR3 covers 11 residues. Germline CDR1 reads GTSNPN; CDR2 reads SVGIG (reference sequence). V was shortened by 2 bases and J by 5 bases, with 6 bases between the two germline ends. The CDR3 reads CAWSLRETQYF. In DNA, the CDR3 is TGTGCCTGGAGTTTGAGGGAGACCCAGTACTTC.

V gene TRBV7-2 combines with J gene TRBJ1-2; TRBD1 aligns across 7 bases. V shed 5 bases, J shed 6 bases, and the junction held 12 bases outside the gene matches. The CDR3 has 15 residues. Germline-derived CDR1 and CDR2 are SGHTA and FQGNSA. CDR3 in amino acids: CASSLTTGTRDGYTF. In DNA form, the CDR3 reads TGTGCCAGCAGCCTAACGACAGGGACCCGCGATGGCTACACCTTC.

The CDR3 coding sequence is TGTGCCAGTACCATCCTCGGGAGCAATCAGCCCCAGCATTTT. Its translation is CASTILGSNQPQHF. The chain employs TRBV19 and TRBJ1-5; D ambiguous. The CDR3 contains 14 residues. Germline V gene data show CDR1 as LNHDA and CDR2 as SQIVND (reference sequence). The V and J ends lost 7 bases and 1 base respectively, with 11 bases between them.

V gene TRBV4-1 combines with J gene TRBJ1-6; D is possibly TRBD1 (5 bases). Trimming removed 4 bases at V and 9 bases at J, with 10 bases between. Germline lookup yields CDR1 MGHRA and CDR2 YSYEKL. The CDR3 runs to 13 residues. CDR3 protein: CASSLDQGSPLHF. The DNA of the CDR3 is TGCGCCAGCAGCCTTGACCAGGGTTCACCCCTCCACTTT.

The genes are TRBV6-2 or TRBV6-3 and TRBJ1-1; 7 bases are a match to TRBD1. The CDR3 covers 13 residues. V shed 1 base, J shed 7 bases, and the junction held 3 bases outside the gene matches. The germline gives CDR1 MNHEY, CDR2 SVGEGT. CDR3 DNA sequence: TGTGCCAGCAGTTACTTCACAGGGGATGAAGCTTTCTTT. This codes for CASSYFTGDEAFF.

This sequence joins TRBV28 and TRBJ2-1, with D possibly matching TRBD2 (6 bases). The V end lost 4 bases, the J end lost 6 bases, and 19 bases lay between the germline ends. Germline lookup yields CDR1 MDHEN and CDR2 SYDVKM. This CDR3 is 16 amino acids long. The CDR3 DNA sequence: TGTGCCAGCAGTTCCCCTGGACTATACCCAATCAATGAGCAGTTCTTC. The encoded protein is CASSSPGLYPINEQFF. Full variable domain (rest looked up from reference TRBV28 and TRBJ2-1): DVKVTQSSRYLVKRTGEKVFLECVQDMDHENMFWYRQDPGLGLRLIYFSYDVKMKEKGDIPEGYSVSREKKERFSLILESASTNQTSMYLCASSSPGLYPINEQFFGPGTRLTVL.

The chain carries TRBV5-1 and TRBJ2-2; 12 positions agree with TRBD2. Germline CDR1 is SGHRS and CDR2 is YFSETQ. CDR3 length equals 16 residues. Trimming removed 6 bases from V and 0 bases from J; junction bases left unmatched: 3. Here the CDR3 reads CASKLAGGPNTGELFF. The CDR3 nucleotides are TGCGCCAGCAAACTAGCGGGGGGTCCGAACACCGGGGAGCTGTTTTTT. Based on the CDR3 plus reference TRBV5-1 and TRBJ2-2, the full variable domain is KAGVTQTPRYLIKTRGQQVTLSCSPISGHRSVSWYQQTPGQGLQFLFEYFSETQRNKGNFPGRFSGRQFSNSRSEMNVSTLELGDSALYLCASKLAGGPNTGELFFGEGSRLTVL.

The chain is built from TRBV2 and TRBJ2-3; 9 bases match TRBD2. Germline assignment: CDR1 SNHLY and CDR2 FYNNEI. The V gene end was trimmed by 10 bases and the J gene end by 0 bases; junction bases not matched to a gene: 5. CDR3 length: 14 residues. Written as DNA, the CDR3 is TGTGCCAACCTAGCGGGACCTAGCACAGATACGCAGTATTTT. This gives the protein CANLAGPSTDTQYF.

This rearrangement joins TRBV5-5 to TRBJ2-7, with 7 bases that match TRBD1. Germline trimming cut 0 bases from V and 2 bases from J; bases unmatched to any gene: 5. The CDR3 consists of 15 residues. Germline CDR1 SGHKS, CDR2 YYEKEE (reference sequence). CDR3 in amino acids: CASSLEGAPTYEQYF. Here the CDR3 DNA reads TGTGCCAGCAGCTTGGAGGGGGCCCCGACCTACGAGCAGTACTTC.

The chain couples TRBV19 to TRBJ2-1, with D possibly matching TRBD2 (5 bases). V lost 1 base to trimming and J lost 6 bases, with 13 bases between them. The germline V gene encodes CDR1 LNHDA and CDR2 SQIVND (reference sequence). CDR3 length: 15 amino acids. The CDR3: CASSIARAERNEQFF. The CDR3 DNA reads as TGTGCCAGTAGTATAGCGCGGGCGGAGCGCAATGAGCAGTTCTTC.

The chain is built from TRBV19 and TRBJ1-1; D might be TRBD1 (5 bases). Germline V gene sequence: CDR1 LNHDA, CDR2 SQIVND (reference sequence). The germline V and J ends were trimmed by 6 bases and 4 bases, with 21 bases remaining between them. This CDR3 region has 16 residues. CDR3 nucleotide sequence: TGTGCCAGTAGAGCAGGATCTAAAGGGGTGGGCACTGAAGCTTTCTTT. This codes for CASRAGSKGVGTEAFF.

The CDR3 sequence: CASGPGREGPEETQYF. Here the CDR3 DNA reads TGCGCCAGCGGGCCCGGGCGGGAGGGCCCCGAAGAGACCCAGTACTTC. J is TRBJ2-5 and V is TRBV5-1, with TRBD2 matching 9 bases. Trimming cost V 7 bases and J 3 bases; bases outside gene matches: 13. The CDR3 consists of 16 residues. Germline CDR1 is SGHRS and CDR2 is YFSETQ.

The chain employs TRBV15 and TRBJ2-3, with 7 bases lining up with TRBD2. Germline V gene lookup returns CDR1 LNHNV and CDR2 YYDKDF (reference sequence). The CDR3 contains 15 residues. Trimming took 1 base from V and 6 from J; bases not matched to a gene: 7. The DNA of the CDR3 is TGTGCCACCAGCAGAGCGGAGGGAGGGTTCGATACGCAGTATTTT. Protein sequence: CATSRAEGGFDTQYF.

The CDR3 DNA reads TGTGCCAGCAGCTTAGCTGGACAGGGGGCAGTCTATGGCTACACCTTC. Translated, it gives CASSLAGQGAVYGYTF. The chain combines TRBV7-2 with TRBJ1-2; 11 nucleotides match TRBD1. The ends lost 0 bases at V and 4 bases at J; junction bases unmatched: 4. Germline assignment: CDR1 SGHTA and CDR2 FQGNSA. The CDR3 has 16 residues. Variable domain in full (rest from reference TRBV7-2 and TRBJ1-2): GAGVSQSPSNKVTEKGKDVELRCDPISGHTALYWYRQSLGQGLEFLIYFQGNSAPDKSGLPSDRFSAERTGGSVSTLTIQRTQQEDSAVYLCASSLAGQGAVYGYTFGSGTRLTVV.

The sample holds one count of this clone. This chain connects TRBV4-2 to TRBJ2-5; a possible D gene is TRBD2 (7 bases). This CDR3 is 17 amino acids long. Looked up from germline, CDR1 is LGHNA and CDR2 is YNFKEQ. V was shortened by 2 bases and J by 0 bases, with 16 bases between the two germline ends. CDR3 DNA: TGTGCCAGCAGCCAACTGGGGGCCCTAGCGGACCAAGAGACCCAGTACTTC. Its translation: CASSQLGALADQETQYF.

The rearrangement links TRBV18 to TRBJ2-3; D might be TRBD1 (5 bases). The CDR3 sequence is 15 residues long. Germline V gene data show CDR1 as KGHSH and CDR2 as LQKENI. V shed 8 bases and J shed 0 bases, with 15 bases lying between them. In DNA form, the CDR3 reads TGTGCCAGCCATACTGGGGCAGCGAGCACAGATACGCAGTATTTT. It translates to CASHTGAASTDTQYF.

The rearrangement joins TRBV6-5 to TRBJ1-3, with 7 bases matching TRBD1. CDR1 and CDR2 (germline): MNHEY, SVGAGI. V shed 6 bases and J 0 bases; nucleotides not matched to a gene: 5. This CDR3 contains 15 residues. The CDR3 DNA reads as TGTGCCAGCAGGACAGGGACGAGCTCTGGAAACACCATATATTTT. Its translation is CASRTGTSSGNTIYF.

The rearrangement links TRBV18 to TRBJ1-6; TRBD1 matches 7 bases. Trimming removed 5 bases from V and 7 bases from J; junction bases left unmatched: 8. Germline CDR1 KGHSH, CDR2 LQKENI. The CDR3 consists of 15 residues. The CDR3 region is CASSAQGDGNSPLHF. The CDR3 nucleotides read TGTGCCAGCTCAGCTCAGGGGGACGGGAATTCACCCCTCCACTTT.

The J gene is TRBJ2-3, the V gene TRBV3-1 (or the pseudogene TRBV3-2); D possibly corresponds to TRBD1 (6 bases). V shed 4 bases and J shed 2 bases, with 13 bases lying between them. The CDR3 spans 15 residues. The V gene's germline CDR1 is LGHDT and CDR2 YNNKEL (reference sequence). For the CDR3, the DNA is TGTGCCAGCAGCCCATCACAGGGCTTCACAGATACGCAGTATTTT. It codes for CASSPSQGFTDTQYF.

This chain uses TRBV7-2 with TRBJ1-2; 8 positions match TRBD1. The germline CDR1 and CDR2 sequences are SGHTA and FQGNSA. The CDR3 has 13 residues. J gave up 5 bases and V 1 base, and 0 bases lay outside the gene matches. The CDR3 sequence: CASSLGQGYGYTF. CDR3 bases: TGTGCCAGCAGCTTAGGACAGGGGTATGGCTACACCTTC. The full variable domain, completed using reference TRBV7-2 and TRBJ1-2, is GAGVSQSPSNKVTEKGKDVELRCDPISGHTALYWYRQSLGQGLEFLIYFQGNSAPDKSGLPSDRFSAERTGGSVSTLTIQRTQQEDSAVYLCASSLGQGYGYTFGSGTRLTVV.

The chain recombines TRBV27 with TRBJ1-1; D not certain. Deletions cut 0 bases from V and 5 bases from J, with 10 bases between. Germline CDR1 and CDR2: MNHEY and SMNVEV (reference sequence). CDR3 length: 14 amino acids. The CDR3: CASSLSGRSTEAFF. CDR3 DNA: TGTGCCAGCAGTTTATCGGGGAGGTCGACTGAAGCTTTCTTT.

V is TRBV11-2 and J is TRBJ2-1, with 11 bases aligning to TRBD1. Germline loops: CDR1 SGHAT, CDR2 FQNNGV. The CDR3 contains 16 residues. With 5 bases clipped from V and 7 bases from J, the junction kept 10 bases outside the gene matches. In DNA form, the CDR3 reads TGTGCCAGCAGCAGCTCCGGGACAGGGGGGAGAAATGAGCAGTTCTTC. Protein: CASSSSGTGGRNEQFF.

The V and J genes are TRBV11-2 and TRBJ2-1; TRBD2 aligns across 7 bases. V was pared by 4 bases and J by 11 bases, with 14 bases of the junction left unmatched. The CDR3 is made up of 15 amino acids. The germline gives CDR1 SGHAT, CDR2 FQNNGV. The chain's CDR3 is CASSSSSGTSSKQFF. CDR3 nucleotides: TGTGCCAGCAGCTCGTCGAGCGGGACCTCTTCGAAGCAGTTCTTC.

The chain combines TRBV7-2 with TRBJ2-7; 7 bases are shared with TRBD1. V lost 4 bases to trimming and J lost 6 bases; unmatched junction nucleotides: 3. The CDR3 has 12 residues. CDR1 and CDR2 from the germline V gene are SGHTA and FQGNSA. CDR3 DNA: TGTGCCAGCAGCTCGACAGGGCTCGAGCAGTACTTC. Translation: CASSSTGLEQYF.

The chain joins TRBV19 to TRBJ1-2; the D is unclear. V dropped 1 base and J dropped 7 bases, with 10 bases sitting between them. This CDR3 spans 13 amino acids. Germline CDR1 LNHDA, CDR2 SQIVND (reference sequence). The CDR3 nucleotides read TGTGCCAGTAGTATAGGCGAGGGAAGTGGCTACACCTTC. Protein product: CASSIGEGSGYTF.